These 10 T cell receptor beta chains were sequenced from one sample in a study of T-cell reconstitution after alpha-beta-depleted transplantation in children. Unique molecular identifiers were incorporated when the TCRbeta library was constructed. TCRdb reanalysed the PCR reads using MiXCR and keeps one entry per CDR3 protein. The sample has almost 500,000 distinct CDR3 sequences, under 15% seen once; the top ten hold under 7%. The sample was PBMCs from the stem cell graft donor, taken from the stem cell graft. The receptors were sampled from a human donor who donated a stem cell graft to a child with combined immunodeficiency.

The gene calls are TRBV24-1 and TRBJ2-1; D perhaps matches TRBD1 (6 bases). V was shortened by 10 bases and J by 2 bases, with 11 bases between the two germline ends. Germline V gene sequence: CDR1 KGHDR, CDR2 SFDVKD. The CDR3 runs to 13 residues. The DNA of the CDR3 is TGTGCCACAGAGGGGGAGCCCTACAATGAGCAGTTCTTC. This sequence encodes CATEGEPYNEQFF.

The chain recombines TRBV24-1 with TRBJ1-6, with unresolved D. Germline-derived CDR1 and CDR2 are KGHDR and SFDVKD. The ends were cut back, 7 bases at V and 6 bases at J, with 15 bases in the middle. The CDR3 consists of 15 residues. DNA for the CDR3: TGTGCCACCAGACCTCATTTGGGTTCTAATTCACCCCTCCACTTT. Protein product: CATRPHLGSNSPLHF.

In this sample, this clonotype turned up many times. The chain carries TRBV28 and TRBJ1-2; the match to TRBD1 covers 8 bases. In germline, CDR1 is MDHEN, CDR2 SYDVKM. The CDR3 sequence is 15 residues long. J gave up 7 bases and V 4 bases, and 11 bases lay outside the gene matches. The CDR3 DNA sequence: TGTGCCAGCAGTTACATGTTGGGCGACAGGGGTGGCTACACCTTC. Its protein product is CASSYMLGDRGGYTF.

This clonotype was seen a few times. The rearrangement uses TRBV29-1 and TRBJ2-3, with D unclear. CDR3 length equals 11 residues. Deletions cut 4 bases from V and 11 bases from J, with 13 bases between. CDR1 is SQVTM and CDR2 is ANQGSEA in the germline V gene. CDR3 residues: CSVGPPLKQYF. CDR3 nucleotides: TGCAGCGTTGGACCCCCGCTAAAGCAGTATTTT.

This clonotype has only a few counts. This chain uses TRBV18 with TRBJ2-1, with D perhaps TRBD1 (5 bases). The V and J ends lost 3 bases and 5 bases respectively, with 8 bases between them. The CDR3 loop spans 13 amino acids. CDR1 and CDR2 from the germline V gene are KGHSH and LQKENI. The CDR3 spells CASSPTQDNEQFF. CDR3 DNA: TGTGCCAGCTCACCTACACAGGACAATGAGCAGTTCTTC.

This clonotype was seen a few times. The V call is TRBV7-2, the J call TRBJ2-7, with a tentative D call TRBD1 (5 bases). The V gene lost 3 bases and the J gene lost 7 bases, with 19 bases spanning the gap. The V gene's germline CDR1 is SGHTA and CDR2 FQGNSA. The CDR3 sequence is 15 residues long. In DNA, the CDR3 is TGTGCCAGCAGCTTCGACAGTGTTAGAATTGTGGAGCAGTACTTC. Translation: CASSFDSVRIVEQYF.

This clonotype was seen a handful of times. The rearrangement links TRBV7-9 to TRBJ1-1; weak D call: TRBD1 (5 bases). CDR1 is SEHNR and CDR2 is FQNEAQ in the germline V gene (reference sequence). The CDR3 loop spans 16 amino acids. Trimming cost V 4 bases and J 3 bases, with 18 bases left between them. This CDR3 is CASSSPVGRDYTEAFF. The CDR3 DNA sequence: TGTGCCAGCAGCTCTCCAGTCGGCAGGGACTACACTGAAGCTTTCTTT.

This chain links TRBV12-3 or TRBV12-4 with TRBJ2-3; no reliable D call. This CDR3 comprises 14 residues. V shed 0 bases and J shed 3 bases, with 7 bases lying between them. CDR3: CASSLAPLTDTQYF. The CDR3 coding sequence is TGTGCCAGCAGTTTAGCGCCCCTTACAGATACGCAGTATTTT.

This clonotype was picked up many times. This chain links TRBV6-5 with TRBJ2-5; D is perhaps TRBD1 (5 bases). Germline-derived CDR1 and CDR2 are MNHEY and SVGAGI. The ends were cut back, 0 bases at V and 4 bases at J, with 9 bases in the middle. The CDR3 has 14 amino acids. The CDR3 protein is CASSYSRQGETQYF. CDR3 coding DNA: TGTGCCAGCAGTTACTCGAGGCAGGGAGAGACCCAGTACTTC.

The table lists this clonotype with many counts. The rearrangement joins TRBV29-1 to TRBJ1-1, with D perhaps matching TRBD1 (6 bases). The CDR3 runs 15 residues. Trimming removed 0 bases from V and 1 base from J, with 12 bases in between. The germline gives CDR1 SQVTM, CDR2 ANQGSEA. The CDR3 DNA reads as TGCAGCGTTGAAGATCTTGGACAGCCGAACACTGAAGCTTTCTTT. Translating it yields CSVEDLGQPNTEAFF. The full variable domain, with the rest looked up from reference TRBV29-1 and TRBJ1-1, is SAVISQKPSRDICQRGTSLTIQCQVDSQVTMMFWYRQQPGQSLTLIATANQGSEATYESGFVIDKFPISRPNLTFSTLTVSNMSPEDSSIYLCSVEDLGQPNTEAFFGQGTRLTVV.